The sequence of this TCR beta chain was determined in a study of T cells in localized non-small cell lung cancer. With regard to this clone: The antigen is undetermined.

General observations from the study: Because sequencing included only one region (of the tumor), heterogeneity remains possible. Longer overall survival associated with higher blood T cell density; shorter survival with higher adjacent-lung clonality. Adjacent lung exhibited a median of 57 among the 100 most abundant tumor clones. Compared with tumor, uninvolved adjacent lung displayed greater T cell clonality, ranking highest overall.

The assay was immunoSEQ multiplex PCR, and TCRdb's table has in-frame clones only and misses some. Of several thousand clones listed, roughly 89% are singletons. This material consisted of peripheral blood, taken before any cancer treatment. This TCR derives from a female donor of 60 years or more with stage II squamous cell lung carcinoma.

The CDR3 region is CASSQGGDRVLFF. The CDR3 DNA is TGTGCCAGCAGCCAAGGGGGAGACAGGGTTTTGTTCTTC. V gene TRBV11-3 combines with J gene TRBJ2-1; 7 bases line up with TRBD1. With 5 bases clipped from V and 15 bases from J, the junction kept 13 bases outside the gene matches. The germline V gene has CDR1 SGHNT and CDR2 YENEEA. This CDR3 spans 13 amino acids.